One and the same sample provided the 22 T cell receptor beta chains below, sequenced in a study of shared clonotypes between healthy human individuals. Here immunoSEQ multiplex PCR was the method, and the copy in TCRdb shows in-frame clones only, minus some. Of 980,000 or so clones listed, about 80% are singletons. Sequenced material: memory CD4+ T cells sorted from blood. Subset defined: CD45RA-negative fraction. These receptors all come from a man aged 18 to 29 in good health.

V is TRBV15 and J is TRBJ2-5, with no clear D. Trimming removed 4 bases from V and 1 base from J, with 7 bases in between. The germline V gene has CDR1 LNHNV and CDR2 YYDKDF (reference sequence). CDR3 length equals 13 residues. The CDR3 sequence: CATSIPVQETQYF. The CDR3 DNA sequence: TGTGCCACCAGCATCCCGGTCCAAGAGACCCAGTACTTC.

Points on this clone: The junction departs from germline at one end; a sequencing error may be responsible. V gene TRBV2 combines with J gene TRBJ2-5; 7 nucleotides agree with TRBD1. The J call is in doubt because the DNA end fits TRBJ2-7 better. CDR3 size: 13 residues. Per the germline V gene, CDR1 is SNHLY and CDR2 is FYNNEI. CDR3 in amino acids: CASSGQGSSEQYF. The DNA for the CDR3 is TGTGCCAGCAGTGGACAGGGTTCCTCCGAGCAGTACTTC.

The rearrangement links TRBV9 to TRBJ1-1; D is unclear. Trimming pared 1 base from V and 2 bases from J, leaving 6 bases between. The CDR3 covers 13 residues. The germline V gene encodes CDR1 SGDLS and CDR2 YYNGEE. As DNA, the CDR3 is TGTGCCAGCAGCGTAAGGGATAACACTGAAGCTTTCTTT. Translated: CASSVRDNTEAFF.

DNA for the CDR3: TGCGCCAGCAGCGTAGGGTACCCGAACACCGGGGAGCTGTTTTTT. Protein: CASSVGYPNTGELFF. The chain uses TRBV4-3 and TRBJ2-2, with unresolved D. Trimming took 5 bases from V and 0 from J, leaving 10 bases between them. The CDR3 has 15 amino acids. CDR1 and CDR2 from the germline V gene are LGHNA and YSLEER.

The chain couples TRBV29-1 to TRBJ2-3, with D possibly matching TRBD2 (6 bases). V lost 7 bases to trimming and J lost 2 bases, with 16 bases between them. The CDR3 sequence is 14 residues long. The germline V gene has CDR1 SQVTM and CDR2 ANQGSEA. This chain's CDR3 is CSAEGSGYTDTQYF. The CDR3 DNA is TGCAGCGCCGAGGGTAGCGGATACACAGATACGCAGTATTTT.

The chain has TRBV5-1 and TRBJ2-3; 8 bases align to TRBD2. V lost 4 bases and J lost 3; bases outside the gene matches: 7. The germline gives CDR1 SGHRS, CDR2 YFSETQ. CDR3 length: 15 residues. CDR3: CASSKSGSGTDTQYF. In DNA form, the CDR3 reads TGCGCCAGCAGCAAGAGCGGGAGCGGTACAGATACGCAGTATTTT.

The rearrangement uses TRBV15 and TRBJ2-1, with D possibly matching TRBD1 (6 bases). Germline V gene sequence: CDR1 LNHNV, CDR2 YYDKDF (reference sequence). This CDR3 has 15 residues. Trimming pared 4 bases from V and 0 bases from J, leaving 10 bases between. The CDR3 loop is CATSTNRASYNEQFF. The CDR3 DNA reads as TGTGCCACCAGCACCAACAGGGCCTCCTACAATGAGCAGTTCTTC.

This clone was observed a few times. The chain couples TRBV28 to TRBJ1-2, with 8 nucleotides matching TRBD1. CDR3 size: 15 residues. The germline CDR1 and CDR2 sequences are MDHEN and SYDVKM. The ends lost 6 bases at V and 1 base at J; junction bases unmatched: 7. In DNA, the CDR3 is TGTGCCAGCAGCCCAGAGGACAGGGTTAACTATGGCTACACCTTC. This codes for CASSPEDRVNYGYTF.

The chain recombines TRBV28 with TRBJ2-5; D perhaps matches TRBD1 (5 bases). There are 13 residues in the CDR3. Germline V gene lookup returns CDR1 MDHEN and CDR2 SYDVKM. The V end was cut by 3 bases, the J end by 5 bases, with 10 bases between. The DNA of the CDR3 is TGTGCCAGCAGTTTGGCAGGGTGGGAGACCCAGTACTTC. Its translation: CASSLAGWETQYF.

The chain combines TRBV7-8 with TRBJ2-7, with a weak D call TRBD1 (6 bases). This CDR3 is 15 amino acids long. Germline assignment: CDR1 SGHVS and CDR2 FQNEAQ. Trimming removed 5 bases from V and 0 bases from J, with 14 bases in between. The CDR3, as DNA: TGTGCCAGCAGCCCAAGACAGGAACTCTCCTACGAGCAGTACTTC. Protein sequence: CASSPRQELSYEQYF.

This clone was found once. This likely reflects a read error, since a far larger clone is one base away. The genes are TRBV7-6 and TRBJ1-5; tentatively, D is TRBD1 (5 bases). CDR3 length equals 13 residues. The V end was cut by 2 bases, the J end by 4 bases, with 6 bases between. Per germline, CDR1 SGHVS and CDR2 FNYEAQ. The CDR3 loop is CASSLKGNQPQHF. CDR3 nucleotide sequence: TGTGCCAGCAGCTTAAAGGGGAATCAGCCCCAGCATTTT.

The chain joins TRBV6-1 to TRBJ2-5, with TRBD2 matching 12 bases. J lost 5 bases, V lost 2 bases, and 12 bases had no gene match. Germline V gene sequence: CDR1 MNHNS, CDR2 SASEGT. The CDR3 loop spans 18 amino acids. This chain's CDR3 is CASSERPLAGGPGETQYF. CDR3 nucleotides: TGTGCCAGCAGTGAAAGGCCTCTAGCGGGGGGGCCGGGGGAGACCCAGTACTTC.

J is TRBJ2-1 and V is TRBV11-2; TRBD1 matches at 9 bases. The CDR3 is 15 residues long. The J segment lost 3 bases and the V segment lost 5 bases, leaving 5 bases of the junction unmatched. Germline CDR1 is SGHAT and CDR2 is FQNNGV. Here the CDR3 DNA reads TGTGCCAGCAGCACCCAGGGACAGGGCTACAATGAGCAGTTCTTC. It encodes CASSTQGQGYNEQFF.

This clone was counted between two and nine times. This sample includes further DNA sequences coding for the same CDR3. V usage is TRBV18 and J usage is TRBJ2-5; TRBD2 matches at 11 bases. CDR3 length: 15 residues. Germline CDR1 reads KGHSH; CDR2 reads LQKENI. V was pared by 3 bases and J by 2 bases, with 2 bases of the junction left unmatched. The CDR3 reads CASSPLAGGQETQYF. The CDR3 bases are TGTGCCAGCTCACCGCTAGCGGGGGGACAAGAGACCCAGTACTTC. The whole variable domain, remainder taken from reference TRBV18 and TRBJ2-5, is NAGVMQNPRHLVRRRGQEARLRCSPMKGHSHVYWYRQLPEEGLKFMVYLQKENIIDESGMPKERFSAEFPKEGPSILRIQQVVRGDSAAYFCASSPLAGGQETQYFGPGTRLLVL.

The V gene is TRBV5-4, the J gene TRBJ2-3; 7 nucleotides agree with TRBD2. J was trimmed by 2 bases and V by 4 bases; bases with no gene match: 10. From germline, CDR1 is SGHNT and CDR2 YYREEE (reference sequence). The CDR3 spans 16 residues. In DNA form, the CDR3 reads TGTGCCAGCAGCCCACGGCTCGGGGGGTACACAGATACGCAGTATTTT. Its translation is CASSPRLGGYTDTQYF.

V usage is TRBV9 and J usage is TRBJ2-2; 7 bases agree with TRBD2. Germline V gene sequence: CDR1 SGDLS, CDR2 YYNGEE. After removal of 2 bases from V and 6 bases from J, the junction contained 1 base not matched to a gene. This CDR3 comprises 13 residues. The CDR3 DNA sequence: TGTGCCAGCAGCGTTAGCGGGCCCGGGGAGCTGTTTTTT. This sequence encodes CASSVSGPGELFF.

The J gene is TRBJ2-3, the V gene TRBV4-3, with no clear D. The CDR3 length is 15 residues. V was pared by 0 bases and J by 0 bases, with 7 bases between. CDR1 is LGHNA and CDR2 is YSLEER in the germline V gene. The CDR3 coding sequence is TGCGCCAGCAGCCAAGAGGCTGACAGCACAGATACGCAGTATTTT. It encodes CASSQEADSTDTQYF.

The V call is TRBV4-3, the J call TRBJ1-1; D is possibly TRBD1 (6 bases). This CDR3 contains 14 residues. V gave up 3 bases and J gave up 0 bases, with 8 bases separating them. Germline values: CDR1 LGHNA, CDR2 YSLEER. The chain's CDR3 is CASSQGAVNTEAFF. CDR3 sequence (DNA): TGCGCCAGCAGCCAGGGGGCTGTGAACACTGAAGCTTTCTTT.

The rearrangement uses TRBV6-6 and TRBJ1-1; 12 nucleotides line up with TRBD1. Germline V gene sequence: CDR1 MNHNY, CDR2 SVGAGI (reference sequence). V shed 4 bases and J 10 bases; nucleotides not matched to a gene: 7. The CDR3 contains 14 residues. CDR3 coding DNA: TGTGCCAGCAGTTCGGGACAGGGGGCCCATCGAGCTTTCTTT. Residues: CASSSGQGAHRAFF.

The chain employs TRBV21-1 and TRBJ1-1. TRBV21-1 represents a pseudogene. This CDR3 spans 16 amino acids. CDR3 loop: CASSPRYVRACTEAFF. Here the CDR3 DNA reads TGTGCCAGCAGCCCACGCTATGTAAGGGCGTGCACTGAAGCTTTCTTT.

This clone was found once. This rearrangement joins TRBV18 to TRBJ2-7, with D possibly being TRBD2 (6 bases). Germline-derived CDR1 and CDR2 are KGHSH and LQKENI. This CDR3 contains 15 residues. V was shortened by 0 bases and J by 6 bases, with 15 bases between the two germline ends. CDR3 DNA: TGTGCCAGCTCACCACCGGAATCGGTGGGAGGCGAGCAGTACTTC. Protein sequence: CASSPPESVGGEQYF.

The V call is TRBV11-2, the J call TRBJ2-7; D gene ambiguous. Deletions cut 0 bases from V and 2 bases from J, with 11 bases between. Per germline, CDR1 SGHAT and CDR2 FQNNGV. The CDR3 runs 15 residues. The CDR3 DNA reads as TGTGCCAGCAGCTTAGACCTTCGAGGAGCCTACGAGCAGTACTTC. Its translation is CASSLDLRGAYEQYF.